This TCR beta chain was identified in a study of cytomegalovirus exposure and HLA in healthy donors. Overall study findings and caveats: The productive fraction for most TCR beta V segments was about 90% or about 30% in an earlier analysis. Usually a TCR sequence was rare, but some public TCRs were found in many donors. V- and J-gene trimming of TCR beta was linked (in a later analysis) to a missense DCLRE1C variant.

In the case of this clone: Its matching antigen is unknown.

60 Vbeta and 13 Jbeta primers were used in PCR. Using immunoSEQ multiplex PCR, the repertoire was profiled, and TCRdb retains in-frame clones only, with some absent. The table shows 190,000 or so clones, with 80% occurring only once. V shed 0 bases and J 8 bases; nucleotides not matched to a gene: 9. The CDR3 covers 16 residues. Per the germline V gene, CDR1 is LGHNA and CDR2 is YSLEER. This chain joins TRBV4-3 and TRBJ2-3; TRBD2 agrees at 9 bases. The sample taken for sequencing was PBMCs. The receptor comes from a boy aged 5-17 years in good health and CMV-seronegative. CDR3 coding DNA: TGCGCCAGCAGCCAAGACCTGGTAGCGGGAGTGGTTACGCAGTATTTT. Protein: CASSQDLVAGVVTQYF.